This entry is about one TCR beta chain. The data belong to a study of blood T cells in healthy people across ages. V was pared by 4 bases and J by 7 bases, with 21 bases of the junction left unmatched. Germline V gene lookup returns CDR1 SQVTM and CDR2 ANQGSEA. This CDR3 contains 18 residues. With a J-beta primer mix and a sample-barcoded 5' primer, a second PCR ran 7 to 11 cycles. TCRdb re-called the 5' RACE reads with MiXCR, one entry per CDR3 protein. Of approximately 880,000 distinct CDR3 sequences in the sample, about 48% are singletons; the top ten hold around 15%. This TCR derives from a young man in good health. The chain joins TRBV29-1 to TRBJ2-1; TRBD2 aligns across 8 bases. Sequenced sample: blood. The CDR3 reads CSVGNVRSSGGPSNEQFF. As DNA, the CDR3 is TGCAGCGTTGGTAACGTCAGGTCTTCGGGGGGGCCGAGTAATGAGCAGTTCTTC.